These 15 T cell receptor beta chains came from one sample sequenced in a study of beta chain features in type 1 diabetes. The study reverse transcribed the entire isolated RNA, so it sequenced expressed TCRB transcripts. Using immunoSEQ multiplex PCR, the repertoire was profiled, and TCRdb retains in-frame clones only, with some absent. The sample contains some 150,000 clones, less than 9% of which appear only once. The sequencing sample was made of central memory CD4+ T cells from blood. All receptors come from a woman aged 25 to 39 in good health.

This clone occurred a few times. The J gene is TRBJ2-3, the V gene TRBV5-1; 14 nucleotides align to TRBD2. The CDR3 length is 16 residues. The germline V gene has CDR1 SGHRS and CDR2 YFSETQ. The J segment lost 2 bases and the V segment lost 4 bases, leaving 3 bases of the junction unmatched. The CDR3 DNA reads TGCGCCAGCAGCCAGGGACTAGCGGGGGTCACAGATACGCAGTATTTT. It yields the protein CASSQGLAGVTDTQYF.

The chain couples TRBV5-1 to TRBJ2-1; TRBD2 matches at 11 bases. V gave up 4 bases and J gave up 7 bases; unmatched junction bases: 7. The CDR3 runs to 15 residues. Germline-derived CDR1 and CDR2 are SGHRS and YFSETQ. CDR3 sequence: CASSVRLAGRNEQFF. DNA for the CDR3: TGCGCCAGCAGCGTCCGACTAGCGGGAAGGAATGAGCAGTTCTTC.

This chain connects TRBV5-4 to TRBJ2-1, with a tentative D call TRBD2 (6 bases). Trimming shortened V by 2 bases and J by 10 bases, and 7 bases separated the two germline ends. Germline V gene sequence: CDR1 SGHNT, CDR2 YYREEE (reference sequence). CDR3 size: 11 residues. CDR3 nucleotides: TGTGCCAGCAGCTTCGGACTAGAGCAGTTCTTC. Translated, it gives CASSFGLEQFF.

This clone was seen ten or more times. This CDR3 is CASSPSSRDGYGYTF. CDR3 sequence (DNA): TGTGCCAGCAGCCCCAGTTCTCGGGATGGCTATGGCTACACCTTC. The chain has TRBV9 and TRBJ1-2; D is uncertain. There are 15 residues in the CDR3. V was clipped by 4 bases and J by 4 bases, with 17 bases between them. Germline assignment: CDR1 SGDLS and CDR2 YYNGEE.

This clone was counted only a few times. The chain links TRBV4-3 to TRBJ2-3, with D perhaps matching TRBD2 (5 bases). Germline lookup yields CDR1 LGHNA and CDR2 YSLEER. This CDR3 contains 16 residues. The V end lost 4 bases, the J end lost 0 bases, and 14 bases lay between the germline ends. CDR3 coding DNA: TGCGCCAGCAGCCTACGAGCGGCTAGTAGCACAGATACGCAGTATTTT. It specifies CASSLRAASSTDTQYF.

At least ten counts were recorded for this clone. J is TRBJ2-1 and V is TRBV28; TRBD2 matches at 10 bases. The junction had 6 bases not matched to a gene; V was cut back by 1 base and J by 6 bases. This CDR3 contains 16 residues. Germline-derived CDR1 and CDR2 are MDHEN and SYDVKM. The CDR3 DNA is TGTGCCAGCAGTTTATCTGGACTAGCGGACCGCAATGAGCAGTTCTTC. It codes for CASSLSGLADRNEQFF.

This clone was counted many times. This rearrangement joins TRBV5-4 to TRBJ2-5; 8 bases match TRBD2. J was trimmed by 7 bases and V by 0 bases; bases with no gene match: 8. This CDR3 has 15 residues. Germline V gene data show CDR1 as SGHNT and CDR2 as YYREEE (reference sequence). As DNA, the CDR3 is TGTGCCAGCAGCTTGGACGGGAGGGCCTTCGGGACCCAGTACTTC. Its protein product is CASSLDGRAFGTQYF.

There are a few counts of this clone. This rearrangement joins TRBV4-1 to TRBJ2-5, with TRBD2 identical over 7 bases. Germline V gives CDR1 MGHRA, CDR2 YSYEKL. V gave up 0 bases and J gave up 4 bases; unmatched junction bases: 14. This CDR3 is built from 18 residues. The CDR3 DNA reads as TGCGCCAGCAGCCAAGAAAGGGGAGTGCGGGAGAGGGGAGAGACCCAGTACTTC. Its protein product is CASSQERGVRERGETQYF.

This clone was observed a few times. The V call is TRBV5-5, the J call TRBJ2-1; 9 bases fit TRBD2. CDR3 length equals 15 residues. Germline V gene sequence: CDR1 SGHKS, CDR2 YYEKEE (reference sequence). V lost 1 base and J lost 5; bases outside the gene matches: 4. This CDR3 is CASSLLLAGNNEQFF. The CDR3 bases are TGTGCCAGCAGCTTGTTGCTAGCGGGGAACAATGAGCAGTTCTTC.

This clone was counted a few times. CDR3 DNA sequence: TGTGCCAGCAGCTTACAGGGCAACTACGAGCAGTACTTC. The encoded protein is CASSLQGNYEQYF. The chain is built from TRBV5-4 and TRBJ2-7; possible D gene TRBD1, 6 bases. The CDR3 length is 13 residues. Germline-derived CDR1 and CDR2 are SGHNT and YYREEE (reference sequence). V gave up 2 bases and J gave up 3 bases, with 9 bases separating them.

This clone came up a few times. The chain has TRBV19 and TRBJ1-5; 10 bases are a match to TRBD1. J lost 4 bases, V lost 6 bases, and 9 bases had no gene match. The length of the CDR3 is 16 residues. Germline V gene lookup returns CDR1 LNHDA and CDR2 SQIVND (reference sequence). CDR3 DNA: TGTGCCAGTAGAAGACAGGGGGCTAGGGAAAATCAGCCCCAGCATTTT. Its translation: CASRRQGARENQPQHF.

This clone has a handful of counts. The chain carries TRBV7-8 and TRBJ2-5, with D maybe TRBD1 (6 bases). This CDR3 comprises 16 residues. Trimming took 7 bases from V and 4 from J, leaving 22 bases between them. CDR1 is SGHVS, CDR2 FQNEAQ, per germline. The CDR3 region is CASTQLPGGLGETQYF. CDR3 in DNA: TGTGCCAGCACCCAACTACCTGGGGGCCTGGGAGAGACCCAGTACTTC.

This clone has just a few counts. The V call is TRBV28, the J call TRBJ2-1; 8 positions match TRBD2. J gave up 3 bases and V 3 bases, and 4 bases lay outside the gene matches. The CDR3 extends over 15 amino acids. Germline V gene lookup returns CDR1 MDHEN and CDR2 SYDVKM. The CDR3 sequence is CASSFGGVGYNEQFF. DNA of the CDR3: TGTGCCAGCAGTTTCGGGGGGGTGGGCTACAATGAGCAGTTCTTC.

This sequence joins TRBV9 and TRBJ2-7, with 8 nucleotides matching TRBD1. CDR1 and CDR2 from the germline V gene are SGDLS and YYNGEE. The CDR3 extends over 17 amino acids. With 5 bases clipped from V and 6 bases from J, the junction kept 19 bases outside the gene matches. In DNA, the CDR3 is TGTGCCAGCAGTGCAACCGCACTCGGACAGGGTCTCCGCGAGCAGTACTTC. Protein product: CASSATALGQGLREQYF. The full variable domain, rest sourced from reference TRBV9 and TRBJ2-7, is DSGVTQTPKHLITATGQRVTLRCSPRSGDLSVYWYQQSLDQGLQFLIQYYNGEERAKGNILERFSAQQFPDLHSELNLSSLELGDSALYFCASSATALGQGLREQYFGPGTRLTVT.

In its sample, this clone was seen a few times. The chain couples TRBV11-1 to TRBJ2-2, with D maybe TRBD2 (6 bases). Trimming took off 0 bases at V and 5 bases at J, with 10 bases between the two ends. The CDR3 has 15 residues. In germline, CDR1 is SGHAT, CDR2 FQDESV (reference sequence). CDR3 sequence: CASSLAGSRTGELFF. The CDR3 DNA reads as TGTGCCAGCAGCTTAGCCGGGAGTAGGACCGGGGAGCTGTTTTTT.